Reported below is one TCR beta chain. There are a few counts of this clone. Its binding antigen is unknown. The input lacks base qualities; no much larger clone sits a single base away. Reading the label with the study, this specimen's time point is: baseline before first vaccination. The label giving this sample's treatment or condition can be read as: meningococcal conjugate vaccine given as trial control. Vaccinee samples came from UK trials COV001 and COV002, including a single-blind randomized controlled phase 2/3 trial of AZD1222 (ChAdOx1 nCoV-19) in healthy adults. Trial participant PBMC samples were collected at day 0 and day 28 after the second dose for TCRbeta chain sequencing. The data were obtained in a study of T cell responses to AZD1222 COVID-19 vaccine listed by TCRdb under 2021. About the full investigation: A total of around 240 trial participants underwent TCR sequencing, of whom 207 had received two doses of AZD1222 and some 25 had received two doses of the MenACWY control vaccine. Enrollment into the trials was organized by age into subgroups of 18-55, 56-69 and 70-plus years, and those subgroups contained roughly 150, 30 and 60 TCR-sequenced participants, respectively. The investigation overall reported the following: The vaccine-associated CD4 TCRs covered the entire spike protein, and the dominant responses fell in regions 160-218 and 743-854. The 56-69-year group was small, and its depth increase did not reach significance, likely because of low power. Because no day 14 peak-response samples were available, repertoires were characterized only after the peak T cell response. Conclusions about previously exposed vaccinees are limited because only a handful of AZD1222 recipients were SARS-CoV-2 seropositive at baseline. Participants were mostly white British and included more females than males, and it was suggested by the authors that clonal diversity may have been underestimated. After two AZD1222 doses, both the breadth and the depth of spike-specific TCRs were significantly higher than at day 0 and than in MenACWY recipients. Epitopes outside the regions mutated in the B.1.351 and B.1.1.7 variants were reportedly recognized by nearly half of the unique spike-specific TCRs.

V loses 4 bases at its end and J loses 4 bases; junction bases beyond the gene matches: 10. From the cysteine through the phenylalanine, the CDR3 covers 16 amino acids. Here the CDR3 DNA is all that survives: 48 bases in frame from base 1. The germline V gene encodes CDR1 LNHDA and CDR2 SQIVND (reference sequence). The CDR3 regions of human TCRbeta chains were analyzed by immunosequencing. From the authors' description of their analysis: TCRs in the repertoires were compared against a reference library of SARS-CoV-2-specific TCRs that had been generated with the MIRA antigen-specificity platform. Breadth meant the fraction of unique TCRs that were SARS-CoV-2-associated, whereas depth meant the fraction of total T cells that were SARS-CoV-2-associated. Each spike-specific TCR was assigned to its reactive spike region and to a CD4 or CD8 class using the MIRA data. Log10-transformed breadth and depth values were compared by one-way ANOVA with Sidak's multiple comparisons tests. The table was pulled from immuneACCESS by TCRdb, which kept in-frame rearrangements only. Such tables lose some clones; where checked, under half of the loss comes from unresolved V genes, and the rest has no known cause. V and J calls plus clone size are reproduced from that table; the DNA served to infer D and trimming. This sample gives some 150,000 clones in total; around 90% of them show up just once. About 4.5% of the sample is taken by the ten largest.

Sequences were derived from peripheral blood, sampled on day 0 of MenACWY control vaccination. The clonotype was recovered from an adult in good health. Here the chain combines TRBV19 and TRBJ1-2; TRBD1 fits 9 bases in the junction. The nucleotide sequence is given as TGTGCCAGTAGTAGGAGGACAGGGGAAAGCTTCTATGGCTACACCTTC. Its protein is CASSRRTGESFYGYTF. The full variable domain, completed from the reference TRBV19 and TRBJ1-2 proteins outside the CDR3, reads DGGITQSPKYLFRKEGQNVTLSCEQNLNHDAMYWYRQDPGQGLRLIYYSQIVNDFQKGDIAEGYSVSREKKESFPLTVTSAQKNPTAFYLCASSRRTGESFYGYTFGSGTRLTVV.